This T cell receptor beta chain was recovered during a study of regulatory T cells in long-lasting Graves disease. As to time point: newly diagnosed GD, antithyroid drugs for less than 3 months. PBMCs were the source of the RNA used for TCR sequencing. Staff took about 9 milliliters of peripheral blood and put it into EDTA tubes. Construction of the TCR beta libraries employed iRepertoire HTBI primers in conjunction with Arm-PCR of CDR3 regions. MiXCR was run by TCRdb on the multiplex PCR reads, yielding one entry per CDR3 protein. The sample records around 450,000 distinct CDR3 sequences, about 15% being singletons. Study-level points and caveats: Less diverse TCR repertoires were seen in persistent Graves' patients than in newly diagnosed ones.

This clonotype was detected ten times or more. What it binds is unknown. Another study also made use of these data, one on T cells in Graves' hyperthyroidism and ophthalmopathy. According to that study: Ophthalmopathy was told apart from stable hyperthyroidism by a 13 V-J model.

The source material was peripheral blood mononuclear cells (PBMCs), sampled at new diagnosis, from a patient treated with antithyroid drugs. The TCR was taken from a woman aged 25 to 39 with Graves disease.

The CDR3 DNA follows: TGTGCCAGCAGCGTAGGGACGAATCAGCCCCAGCATTTT. It codes for CASSVGTNQPQHF. The V and J genes are TRBV9 and TRBJ1-5; D not certain. The CDR3 is made up of 13 amino acids. Trimming shortened V by 0 bases and J by 4 bases, and 5 bases separated the two germline ends. CDR1 and CDR2 (germline): SGDLS, YYNGEE.